The 26 T cell receptor beta chains given below trace back to one sample, sequenced in a study of patients and donors after allogeneic stem cell transplantation. TCRdb fed the RT-PCR reads into MiXCR, producing one record per CDR3 protein. The sample carries about a million distinct CDR3 sequences, roughly 17% recorded once. The sequenced material came from blood, either unsorted or a sorted T cell fraction (not recorded which). These receptors originate from a human donor who was either an allogeneic HSCT recipient or a stem cell or donor lymphocyte infusion donor (not recorded which). It is not recorded whose cells these are; they may come from a transplant donor.

This clonotype has more than one count but fewer than ten. The chain couples TRBV28 to TRBJ2-4, with 10 nucleotides matching TRBD1. CDR3 length equals 17 residues. Germline CDR1 is MDHEN and CDR2 is SYDVKM. The ends lost 6 bases at V and 5 bases at J; junction bases unmatched: 13. For the CDR3, the DNA is TGTGCCAGCAGCAGCCCGGCGGGACAGGGGAGTCAAAACATTCAGTACTTC. As protein: CASSSPAGQGSQNIQYF.

This clonotype was detected only a few times. This chain links TRBV20-1 with TRBJ2-3, with D perhaps being TRBD1 or TRBD2 (5 bases each). The CDR3 sequence is 14 residues long. The germline gives CDR1 DFQATT, CDR2 SNEGSKA (reference sequence). Between the trimmed V and J ends, which lost 0 bases and 6 bases, there was a span of 13 bases. In DNA, the CDR3 is TGCAGTGCTAGAGATGGGACCCCGGACGATACGCAGTATTTT. This codes for CSARDGTPDDTQYF.

This chain uses TRBV13 with TRBJ2-2, with D perhaps matching TRBD2 (5 bases). Trimming removed 6 bases from V and 4 bases from J, with 18 bases in between. The V gene's germline CDR1 is PRHDT and CDR2 FYEKMQ (reference sequence). The CDR3 is made up of 16 amino acids. CDR3 sequence (DNA): TGTGCCAGCAGTGAACGAGCGGTTCAGGCCACCGGGGAGCTGTTTTTT. Its translation: CASSERAVQATGELFF.

The V gene is TRBV6-1, the J gene TRBJ2-5, with no clear D. The CDR3 runs to 15 residues. V dropped 1 base and J dropped 1 base, with 10 bases sitting between them. CDR1 and CDR2 from the germline V gene are MNHNS and SASEGT. The DNA for the CDR3 is TGTGCCAGCAGTGAAGTTAGGGCAGGCCAAGAGACCCAGTACTTC. Protein product: CASSEVRAGQETQYF.

Ten or more counts support this clonotype. The chain recombines TRBV12-3 or TRBV12-4 with TRBJ2-1; possible D gene TRBD2, 6 bases. The CDR3 sequence is 13 residues long. V was cut by 3 bases and J by 6 bases, with 9 bases left in between. CDR3 region: CASSFRDSNEQFF. The CDR3, as DNA: TGTGCCAGCAGTTTTAGGGACTCCAATGAGCAGTTCTTC.

V and J are TRBV2 and TRBJ2-3; possibly TRBD1 for D (6 bases). The germline V gene has CDR1 SNHLY and CDR2 FYNNEI. V lost 8 bases and J lost 1, with 13 bases in between. The CDR3 consists of 14 residues. The CDR3 bases are TGTGCCAGCGTACAGGGACGAGGCACAGATACGCAGTATTTT. It codes for CASVQGRGTDTQYF.

This chain connects TRBV20-1 to TRBJ2-7; no reliable D call. CDR3 length: 11 residues. Germline CDR1 and CDR2: DFQATT and SNEGSKA (reference sequence). V was trimmed by 5 bases and J by 5 bases, leaving 10 bases between them. The CDR3 loop is CSARRLNEQYF. The CDR3, as DNA: TGCAGTGCTCGCAGGCTGAACGAGCAGTACTTC.

This clonotype was detected only once. This CDR3 reads CASSQSWQPSVGYTF. For the CDR3, the DNA is TGTGCCAGCAGCCAATCGTGGCAGCCCAGCGTCGGCTACACCTTC. V and J are TRBV16 and TRBJ1-2; D remains ambiguous. Germline lookup yields CDR1 KGHSY and CDR2 FQNENV. The length of the CDR3 is 15 residues. Deletions cut 0 bases from V and 8 bases from J, with 16 bases between.

This clonotype has a handful of counts. V usage is TRBV2 and J usage is TRBJ2-7; D gene unclear. From germline, CDR1 is SNHLY and CDR2 FYNNEI. Trimming cost V 8 bases and J 3 bases, with 11 bases left between them. The CDR3 loop spans 12 amino acids. CDR3 DNA sequence: TGTGCCAGCTTAGGAGCGTACTACGAGCAGTACTTC. Translated: CASLGAYYEQYF. The whole variable domain, remainder taken from reference TRBV2 and TRBJ2-7, is EPEVTQTPSHQVTQMGQEVILRCVPISNHLYFYWYRQILGQKVEFLVSFYNNEISEKSEIFDDQFSVERPDGSNFTLKIRSTKLEDSAMYFCASLGAYYEQYFGPGTRLTVT.

V is TRBV5-1 and J is TRBJ1-1; possible D gene TRBD1, 5 bases. Germline assignment: CDR1 SGHRS and CDR2 YFSETQ. The V and J ends lost 1 base and 5 bases respectively, with 18 bases between them. CDR3 length: 16 residues. The CDR3 region is CASSLFPTGRRTEAFF. CDR3 sequence (DNA): TGCGCCAGCAGCTTGTTTCCCACAGGAAGGCGTACTGAAGCTTTCTTT.

The chain employs TRBV24-1 and TRBJ2-2; D not resolved. Germline lookup yields CDR1 KGHDR and CDR2 SFDVKD. V dropped 2 bases and J dropped 4 bases, with 7 bases sitting between them. The CDR3 totals 14 residues. The CDR3: CATSDSGFTGELFF. CDR3 coding DNA: TGTGCCACCAGTGATTCTGGGTTCACCGGGGAGCTGTTTTTT.

V gene TRBV2 combines with J gene TRBJ1-5; the D is unclear. The V end was cut by 6 bases, the J end by 4 bases, with 19 bases between. CDR1 is SNHLY and CDR2 is FYNNEI in the germline V gene. CDR3 length equals 16 residues. CDR3 nucleotides: TGTGCCAGCAGAGAAAGTCAATCCGGGGTTAATCAGCCCCAGCATTTT. It codes for CASRESQSGVNQPQHF.

In this sample, this clonotype turned up a few times. This chain connects TRBV6-1 to TRBJ1-1; 10 positions match TRBD1. The CDR3 totals 13 residues. CDR1 is MNHNS, CDR2 SASEGT, per germline. V shed 6 bases and J 5 bases; nucleotides not matched to a gene: 3. Here the CDR3 DNA reads TGTGCCAGCAGGCGGGACAGGGGTACTGAAGCTTTCTTT. Encoded protein: CASRRDRGTEAFF.

This chain uses TRBV7-9 with TRBJ2-7, with 10 positions matching TRBD2. V shed 5 bases and J 0 bases; nucleotides not matched to a gene: 7. CDR3 size: 16 residues. Looked up from germline, CDR1 is SEHNR and CDR2 is FQNEAQ (reference sequence). The CDR3 loop reads CASSPRTSGNSYEQYF. CDR3 DNA: TGTGCCAGCAGCCCTCGGACTAGCGGAAACTCCTACGAGCAGTACTTC. Based on the CDR3 plus reference TRBV7-9 and TRBJ2-7, the full variable domain is DTGVSQNPRHKITKRGQNVTFRCDPISEHNRLYWYRQTLGQGPEFLTYFQNEAQLEKSRLLSDRFSAERPKGSFSTLEIQRTEQGDSAMYLCASSPRTSGNSYEQYFGPGTRLTVT.

The chain combines TRBV5-1 with TRBJ2-3, with D possibly matching TRBD1 (8 bases). With 6 bases removed from V and 0 bases from J, the gap between germline ends came to 14 bases. Germline V gene sequence: CDR1 SGHRS, CDR2 YFSETQ. CDR3 length equals 15 residues. The CDR3 DNA is TGCGCCAGCACCCGGGGGGACAGGAGCACAGATACGCAGTATTTT. Translating gives CASTRGDRSTDTQYF.

J is TRBJ2-1 and V is TRBV5-1; 14 nucleotides agree with TRBD2. Trimming cost V 7 bases and J 6 bases; bases outside gene matches: 3. The length of the CDR3 is 14 residues. Germline CDR1 reads SGHRS; CDR2 reads YFSETQ. The CDR3 spells CASSTSGRANEQFF. CDR3 nucleotide sequence: TGCGCCAGCTCGACTAGCGGGAGGGCCAATGAGCAGTTCTTC.

The rearrangement joins TRBV5-1 to TRBJ1-5; D call uncertain. Germline CDR1 SGHRS, CDR2 YFSETQ. This CDR3 is built from 13 residues. Trimming removed 0 bases from V and 6 bases from J, with 7 bases in between. The CDR3 sequence: CASSLVGAQPQHF. As DNA, the CDR3 is TGCGCCAGCAGCTTGGTGGGCGCTCAGCCCCAGCATTTT. The whole variable domain, filled in from reference TRBV5-1 and TRBJ1-5, reads KAGVTQTPRYLIKTRGQQVTLSCSPISGHRSVSWYQQTPGQGLQFLFEYFSETQRNKGNFPGRFSGRQFSNSRSEMNVSTLELGDSALYLCASSLVGAQPQHFGDGTRLSIL.

This clonotype was observed a handful of times. The rearrangement joins TRBV5-1 to TRBJ2-3; 8 nucleotides agree with TRBD1. The J segment lost 6 bases and the V segment lost 0 bases, leaving 6 bases of the junction unmatched. The CDR3 is 15 amino acids. In germline, CDR1 is SGHRS, CDR2 YFSETQ. This CDR3 is CASSLGDRNRDTQYF. CDR3 sequence (DNA): TGCGCCAGCAGCTTGGGGGACAGGAATAGGGATACGCAGTATTTT.

The chain combines TRBV4-1 with TRBJ2-7; either TRBD1 or TRBD2 may fit D (6 bases each). This CDR3 is built from 14 residues. Trimming pared 1 base from V and 5 bases from J, leaving 12 bases between. The germline V gene has CDR1 MGHRA and CDR2 YSYEKL. CDR3 protein: CASSQVRGVDEQYF. CDR3 nucleotides: TGCGCCAGCAGCCAAGTGAGGGGGGTCGACGAGCAGTACTTC.

This clonotype came up a few times. This rearrangement joins TRBV12-3 or TRBV12-4 to TRBJ2-3; D unresolved. The CDR3 loop spans 15 amino acids. The V and J ends lost 6 bases and 3 bases respectively, with 16 bases between them. The CDR3 sequence is CASSPRQRVTDTQYF. CDR3 bases: TGTGCCAGCAGCCCCCGTCAGCGTGTGACAGATACGCAGTATTTT.

This sequence joins TRBV7-9 and TRBJ2-7, with D perhaps matching TRBD2 (6 bases). V was trimmed by 5 bases and J by 2 bases, leaving 16 bases between them. Germline V gene data show CDR1 as SEHNR and CDR2 as FQNEAQ (reference sequence). The CDR3 runs 15 residues. The CDR3 loop reads CASSPLWGRTYEQYF. As DNA, the CDR3 is TGTGCCAGCAGCCCGCTTTGGGGGAGGACCTACGAGCAGTACTTC.

This clonotype showed up just a few times. The CDR3 spells CASSLGRGVLNTEAFF. CDR3 DNA: TGTGCCAGCAGCCTCGGGCGTGGAGTGTTGAACACTGAAGCTTTCTTT. The rearrangement links TRBV9 to TRBJ1-1; D gene ambiguous. V dropped 4 bases and J dropped 0 bases, with 16 bases sitting between them. The CDR3 runs 16 residues. Germline V lookup: CDR1 SGDLS, CDR2 YYNGEE.

This rearrangement joins TRBV7-2 to TRBJ2-3; no firm D call. With 6 bases removed from V and 2 bases from J, the gap between germline ends came to 9 bases. The V gene's germline CDR1 is SGHTA and CDR2 FQGNSA. CDR3 length: 13 amino acids. CDR3 protein: CASSIAATDTQYF. The DNA for the CDR3 is TGTGCCAGCAGTATCGCAGCCACAGATACGCAGTATTTT.

This clonotype was picked up a small number of times. The chain uses TRBV2 and TRBJ1-1; D call uncertain. The germline V gene has CDR1 SNHLY and CDR2 FYNNEI. V dropped 4 bases and J dropped 5 bases, with 11 bases sitting between them. CDR3 length: 13 amino acids. This CDR3 is CASSGRGKTEAFF. The DNA for the CDR3 is TGTGCCAGCAGTGGGAGAGGAAAAACTGAAGCTTTCTTT.

This clonotype was seen more than once but under ten times. This chain uses TRBV15 with TRBJ2-1, with TRBD1 identical over 7 bases. The germline CDR1 and CDR2 sequences are LNHNV and YYDKDF (reference sequence). The CDR3 loop spans 16 amino acids. Unmatched junction bases numbered 4, after V lost 0 bases and J lost 2 bases. The DNA of the CDR3 is TGTGCCACCAGCAGAGATGTGGACAGGCCCTACAATGAGCAGTTCTTC. It codes for CATSRDVDRPYNEQFF.

This clonotype has a count of ten or more. The genes are TRBV7-9 and TRBJ1-1; D uncertain. V was shortened by 6 bases and J by 5 bases, with 4 bases between the two germline ends. The CDR3 contains 10 residues. Germline assignment: CDR1 SEHNR and CDR2 FQNEAQ (reference sequence). CDR3 DNA sequence: TGTGCCAGCAGTCTGACTGAAGCTTTCTTT. Protein sequence: CASSLTEAFF.